The following is a T cell receptor beta chain sequence with its context. The target of this receptor is not known. Base qualities were left out, and no much larger clone turns up one base away. The data were taken from a study of T cell changes during pregnancy in multiple sclerosis (dated by TCRdb to 2018 to 2020). As for the study more broadly: In women with multiple sclerosis, the researchers looked at how the T cell repertoire shifted as pregnancy progressed.

The germline V gene gives CDR1 as SGHVS and CDR2 as FNYEAQ. The V and J ends are trimmed by 3 bases and 5 bases, leaving 11 bases between them. Inclusive of the bounding cysteine and phenylalanine, the CDR3 is 13 residues long. The entry retains the CDR3 DNA only, 39 bases that are in frame from base 1. Libraries were prepared through the immunoSEQ multiplex PCR assay. Drawn from immuneACCESS, this table holds only the in-frame rearrangements with V and J called that TCRdb kept. Clones are partly lost; checked studies trace under half to an unresolved V gene and leave the rest unexplained. The table for this sample lists 30,000 to 35,000 clones; roughly nine tenths of them were counted only once. The top ten hold roughly a tenth of the sample.

The clonotype originates from a female donor with multiple sclerosis, enrolled in a pregnancy study. This material consisted of CD8+ T cells from peripheral blood mononuclear cells, taken before pregnancy. The sequence is built from TRBV7-6 and TRBJ2-7, with the D segment identity uncertain. The DNA sequence is given as TGTGCCAGCAGCTTGAGGTTCGAGAACGAGCAGTACTTC. Translated, this is CASSLRFENEQYF.